One sample yielded the 16 T cell receptor beta chains listed below, sequenced in a study of blood T cell repertoires in COVID-19. Assay: immunoSEQ multiplex PCR; the TCRdb copy retains only in-frame clones and omits some. The sample shows about 210,000 clones, about 83% of them seen only once. Material for sequencing was peripheral blood. These TCRs come from a woman aged 45 to 65 with active or convalescent COVID-19.

The chain is built from TRBV28 and TRBJ1-5, with D tentatively TRBD1 (5 bases). The CDR3 totals 13 residues. Germline assignment: CDR1 MDHEN and CDR2 SYDVKM. Trimming stripped 8 bases from V and 9 bases from J, with 17 bases between. The CDR3 DNA reads TGTGCCAGCGGACTGGGGGGTTCTCGGCCCCAGCATTTT. Translation: CASGLGGSRPQHF.

This clone was observed once. The chain joins TRBV4-2 to TRBJ1-5, with no clear D. Trimming left V 3 bases short and J 6 bases short, with 12 bases between. This CDR3 region has 14 residues. Germline V lookup: CDR1 LGHNA, CDR2 YNFKEQ. For the CDR3, the DNA is TGTGCCAGCAGCCAGTCTTCCCTAAGTCAGCCCCAGCATTTT. This gives the protein CASSQSSLSQPQHF.

CDR3 sequence (DNA): TGTGCCAGCACCCCGGTGGGACACCGAGGGGAAAAACTGTTTTTT. This translates into CASTPVGHRGEKLFF. V is TRBV7-9 and J is TRBJ1-4, with D perhaps matching TRBD1 (6 bases). From germline, CDR1 is SEHNR and CDR2 FQNEAQ (reference sequence). The germline V and J ends were trimmed by 7 bases and 8 bases, with 20 bases remaining between them. This CDR3 comprises 15 residues.

The chain joins TRBV28 to TRBJ2-1, with 10 bases identical to TRBD2. Germline CDR1 MDHEN, CDR2 SYDVKM. The CDR3 consists of 15 residues. V lost 3 bases and J lost 5; bases outside the gene matches: 4. This chain's CDR3 is CASSLWTSGHNEQFF. CDR3 DNA: TGTGCCAGCAGTTTGTGGACTAGCGGCCACAATGAGCAGTTCTTC.

The V call is TRBV25-1, the J call TRBJ1-3, with 7 bases matching TRBD1. CDR1 is MGHDK and CDR2 is SYGVNS in the germline V gene. The CDR3 runs 13 residues. V shed 7 bases, J shed 5 bases, and the junction held 5 bases outside the gene matches. Here the CDR3 DNA reads TGTGCCAGCAAGGAGGGGGCTCGAAACACCATATATTTT. It yields the protein CASKEGARNTIYF.

The V gene is TRBV5-4, the J gene TRBJ1-1, with a weak D call TRBD1 (6 bases). The CDR3 runs 15 residues. The V end was cut by 5 bases, the J end by 0 bases, with 14 bases between. Germline lookup yields CDR1 SGHNT and CDR2 YYREEE (reference sequence). CDR3 in amino acids: CASRSGQIMNTEAFF. CDR3 sequence (DNA): TGTGCCAGCAGGTCCGGACAGATCATGAACACTGAAGCTTTCTTT.

In its sample, this clone was seen a few times. The V call is TRBV28, the J call TRBJ2-7; 8 bases map to TRBD2. From germline, CDR1 is MDHEN and CDR2 SYDVKM. After removal of 2 bases from V and 3 bases from J, the junction contained 18 bases not matched to a gene. The CDR3 is 19 amino acids. The CDR3 sequence: CASSLAGGVGGELGYEQYF. The CDR3 bases are TGTGCCAGCAGTTTAGCGGGGGGAGTAGGAGGTGAATTGGGCTACGAGCAGTACTTC.

This chain uses TRBV6-4 with TRBJ2-1, with TRBD2 matching 9 bases. Germline values: CDR1 MRHNA, CDR2 SNTAGT. V was pared by 6 bases and J by 0 bases, with 3 bases of the junction left unmatched. This CDR3 comprises 15 residues. The CDR3 protein is CASSLSGSSYNEQFF. The CDR3 coding sequence is TGTGCCAGCAGCCTTAGCGGGAGCTCCTACAATGAGCAGTTCTTC.

This rearrangement joins TRBV15 to TRBJ1-4; perhaps TRBD1 as D (6 bases). CDR3 length: 15 residues. CDR1 and CDR2 from the germline V gene are LNHNV and YYDKDF (reference sequence). V was shortened by 3 bases and J by 8 bases, with 16 bases between the two germline ends. CDR3: CATSRGSGEGEKLFF. The CDR3 DNA follows: TGTGCCACCAGCAGGGGGTCAGGGGAAGGCGAAAAACTGTTTTTT.

The V call is TRBV2, the J call TRBJ2-7; 7 bases match TRBD1. V lost 5 bases and J lost 3; bases outside the gene matches: 4. Per the germline V gene, CDR1 is SNHLY and CDR2 is FYNNEI. CDR3 length: 13 residues. The CDR3, as DNA: TGTGCCAGCAGTATGAACAGGGGCTACGAGCAGTACGTC. Translated: CASSMNRGYEQYV.

The sample holds one count of this clone. CDR3 DNA sequence: TGCAGTGCTTTAAGGACTAGCCAGGAGTTCTTC. Encoded protein: CSALRTSQEFF. The chain links TRBV20-1 to TRBJ2-1; 8 nucleotides match TRBD2. Trimming cost V 5 bases and J 14 bases; bases outside gene matches: 8. Germline V gives CDR1 DFQATT, CDR2 SNEGSKA (reference sequence). The CDR3 has 11 amino acids.

The chain links TRBV7-6 to TRBJ2-3; TRBD2 aligns across 7 bases. Germline V gene lookup returns CDR1 SGHVS and CDR2 FNYEAQ. The CDR3 is made up of 17 amino acids. Trimming took 5 bases from V and 4 from J; bases not matched to a gene: 15. In nucleotides, the CDR3 is TGTGCCAGCAGCCCCGCATATATGAGCGGGAAGGCAGATACGCAGTATTTT. This gives the protein CASSPAYMSGKADTQYF.

The chain has TRBV29-1 and TRBJ2-5, with D possibly being TRBD1 (5 bases). V was trimmed by 7 bases and J by 1 base, leaving 19 bases between them. CDR3 length equals 15 residues. Germline V gives CDR1 SQVTM, CDR2 ANQGSEA. The CDR3 DNA reads as TGCAGCGCCGTACTAATTCCAGGGCCCCAAGAGACCCAGTACTTC. Protein sequence: CSAVLIPGPQETQYF.

This clone occurred once. DNA for the CDR3: TGTGCCAGCAGTTCCACAGGGGGGGATACGCAGTATTTT. This encodes CASSSTGGDTQYF. V usage is TRBV12-3 or TRBV12-4 and J usage is TRBJ2-3; 8 positions match TRBD1. The CDR3 is 13 amino acids. The V segment lost 4 bases and the J segment 6 bases; nucleotides outside the gene matches: 3.

This chain uses TRBV6-5 with TRBJ1-2; TRBD1 agrees at 8 bases. Germline V gene lookup returns CDR1 MNHEY and CDR2 SVGAGI. With V trimmed by 5 bases and J by 4 bases, 9 bases remained unmatched. This CDR3 comprises 15 residues. The CDR3 DNA reads TGTGCCAGCAGTATAAACAGGGGGGGACTCTATGGCTACACCTTC. Translating gives CASSINRGGLYGYTF.

The chain is built from TRBV24-1 and TRBJ2-2, with D possibly being TRBD1 (5 bases). Between the trimmed V and J ends, which lost 2 bases and 2 bases, there was a span of 11 bases. From germline, CDR1 is KGHDR and CDR2 SFDVKD. The CDR3 extends over 16 amino acids. CDR3 sequence: CATSDSTARNTGELFF. DNA for the CDR3: TGTGCCACCAGTGATTCGACAGCACGCAACACCGGGGAGCTGTTTTTT.